These 30 T cell receptor beta chains were sequenced from one sample in a study of blood T cell repertoires in COVID-19. Measured with immunoSEQ multiplex PCR; TCRdb has only the in-frame clones, and not every one. Of about 190,000 clones listed, roughly nine tenths were seen once; the top ten hold 6.7%. The sequenced sample consisted of peripheral blood. The origin of the receptors is a man in his forties with acute or convalescent COVID-19.

The chain joins TRBV7-8 to TRBJ2-7; 9 bases are a match to TRBD2. Trimming removed 5 bases from V and 4 bases from J; junction bases left unmatched: 6. This CDR3 has 14 residues. Germline CDR1 is SGHVS and CDR2 is FQNEAQ. The CDR3 reads CASSLRLAEYEQYF. In DNA form, the CDR3 reads TGTGCCAGCAGCCTTCGACTAGCGGAATACGAGCAGTACTTC.

The chain uses TRBV19 and TRBJ1-2; D is uncertain. Germline V gives CDR1 LNHDA, CDR2 SQIVND (reference sequence). There are 17 residues in the CDR3. V shed 5 bases and J shed 2 bases, with 21 bases lying between them. The CDR3 sequence is CASSFRRGQRENYGYTF. DNA of the CDR3: TGTGCCAGTAGTTTCCGACGAGGGCAGAGAGAAAACTATGGCTACACCTTC.

The chain has TRBV11-2 and TRBJ2-7; TRBD2 matches at 10 bases. The J segment lost 7 bases and the V segment lost 2 bases, leaving 8 bases of the junction unmatched. The length of the CDR3 is 15 residues. Germline-derived CDR1 and CDR2 are SGHAT and FQNNGV. The chain's CDR3 is CASSLFSGGEGEQYF. The DNA of the CDR3 is TGTGCCAGCAGCTTATTCAGCGGGGGGGAAGGAGAGCAGTACTTC.

This clone came up a few times. This chain uses TRBV5-4 with TRBJ1-1; D is undetermined. The germline V gene has CDR1 SGHNT and CDR2 YYREEE (reference sequence). The V end lost 4 bases, the J end lost 0 bases, and 13 bases lay between the germline ends. The CDR3 has 15 residues. CDR3 residues: CASSLATVMNTEAFF. The CDR3 coding sequence is TGTGCCAGCAGCCTGGCGACTGTAATGAACACTGAAGCTTTCTTT.

This chain joins TRBV2 and TRBJ2-3; 8 bases align to TRBD1. The CDR3 runs 14 residues. Per the germline V gene, CDR1 is SNHLY and CDR2 is FYNNEI. V was clipped by 7 bases and J by 2 bases; unmatched bases: 5. The CDR3 nucleotides read TGTGCCAGCACCCAGGACAGGGCCACAGATACGCAGTATTTT. Translation gives CASTQDRATDTQYF. Looking up the rest from reference TRBV2 and TRBJ2-3 gives the full variable domain: EPEVTQTPSHQVTQMGQEVILRCVPISNHLYFYWYRQILGQKVEFLVSFYNNEISEKSEIFDDQFSVERPDGSNFTLKIRSTKLEDSAMYFCASTQDRATDTQYFGPGTRLTVL.

V is TRBV7-2 and J is TRBJ1-5; TRBD1 might be the D (6 bases). The CDR3 is 19 residues long. V lost 5 bases and J lost 4, with 27 bases in between. Germline V CDR1 and CDR2: SGHTA, FQGNSA. For the CDR3, the DNA is TGTGCCAGCAGCCTGTATTCCAATGGGGGGGGCTCAGAAAATCAGCCCCAGCATTTT. Protein: CASSLYSNGGGSENQPQHF. Complete variable domain (other parts from reference TRBV7-2 and TRBJ1-5): GAGVSQSPSNKVTEKGKDVELRCDPISGHTALYWYRQSLGQGLEFLIYFQGNSAPDKSGLPSDRFSAERTGGSVSTLTIQRTQQEDSAVYLCASSLYSNGGGSENQPQHFGDGTRLSIL.

A single count supports this clone. The rearrangement links TRBV3-1 (or the pseudogene TRBV3-2) to TRBJ2-1; D not resolved. The germline CDR1 and CDR2 sequences are LGHDT and YNNKEL (reference sequence). Trimming stripped 2 bases from V and 8 bases from J, with 10 bases between. This CDR3 contains 13 residues. CDR3 protein: CASSQMSTYEQFF. The DNA of the CDR3 is TGTGCCAGCAGCCAAATGTCAACATATGAGCAGTTCTTC.

The rearrangement joins TRBV6-5 to TRBJ2-2, with 9 bases matching TRBD1. The germline V gene encodes CDR1 MNHEY and CDR2 SVGAGI. V trimming: 6 bases; J trimming: 7 bases; junction bases outside the gene matches: 3. The CDR3 extends over 13 amino acids. CDR3: CASSHRGLGELFF. CDR3 nucleotide sequence: TGTGCCAGCAGCCACAGGGGGCTCGGGGAGCTGTTTTTT.

The CDR3 spells CASIDGGNQPQHF. Here the CDR3 DNA reads TGTGCCAGCATAGATGGAGGCAATCAGCCCCAGCATTTT. V and J are TRBV6-5 and TRBJ1-5; D not certain. The CDR3 covers 13 residues. Between the trimmed V and J ends, which lost 7 bases and 2 bases, there was a span of 9 bases. From germline, CDR1 is MNHEY and CDR2 SVGAGI.

This chain joins TRBV30 and TRBJ1-1, with D unclear. The V end lost 0 bases, the J end lost 1 base, and 6 bases lay between the germline ends. The CDR3 is 13 residues long. The V gene's germline CDR1 is GTSNPN and CDR2 SVGIG (reference sequence). This chain's CDR3 is CAWSVLPNTEAFF. Written as DNA, the CDR3 is TGTGCCTGGAGTGTACTGCCGAACACTGAAGCTTTCTTT.

J is TRBJ1-1 and V is TRBV30, with TRBD1 identical over 9 bases. This CDR3 has 12 residues. Per the germline V gene, CDR1 is GTSNPN and CDR2 is SVGIG (reference sequence). The trim removed 5 bases at V and 4 bases at J, leaving 2 bases unmatched. The CDR3 loop reads CAWGGQGTEAFF. The CDR3 DNA reads TGTGCCTGGGGGGGACAGGGCACTGAAGCTTTCTTT.

The chain has TRBV6-5 and TRBJ2-5; no firm D call. The CDR3 has 16 amino acids. From germline, CDR1 is MNHEY and CDR2 SVGAGI. V was trimmed by 4 bases and J by 6 bases, leaving 21 bases between them. As DNA, the CDR3 is TGTGCCAGCAGTTCCATTCTATTCGACAACCCCCAGACCCAGTACTTC. Residues: CASSSILFDNPQTQYF.

J is TRBJ1-4 and V is TRBV30; D is uncertain. Per the germline V gene, CDR1 is GTSNPN and CDR2 is SVGIG (reference sequence). The CDR3 consists of 13 residues. The V end was cut by 0 bases, the J end by 10 bases, with 12 bases between. The CDR3 spells CAWSVSEVRKLFF. CDR3 DNA sequence: TGTGCCTGGAGTGTATCGGAGGTCCGAAAACTGTTTTTT.

The V gene is TRBV11-2, the J gene TRBJ1-4; D is possibly TRBD1 (6 bases). This CDR3 comprises 14 residues. V lost 5 bases, J lost 6 bases, and 13 bases lay in between. Germline V gives CDR1 SGHAT, CDR2 FQNNGV. The CDR3 protein is CASSPAGAYEKLFF. The DNA of the CDR3 is TGTGCCAGCAGCCCCGCGGGGGCCTATGAAAAACTGTTTTTT.

The chain has TRBV11-3 and TRBJ1-1, with a tentative D call TRBD1 (5 bases). The length of the CDR3 is 13 residues. Trimming removed 3 bases from V and 7 bases from J, with 12 bases in between. The germline gives CDR1 SGHNT, CDR2 YENEEA. CDR3 residues: CASSFDSLSEAFF. DNA of the CDR3: TGTGCCAGCAGCTTTGACAGCCTTAGTGAAGCTTTCTTT.

The rearrangement uses TRBV19 and TRBJ2-1; TRBD2 matches 8 bases. V lost 7 bases and J lost 1; bases outside the gene matches: 6. The CDR3 sequence is 15 residues long. Germline-derived CDR1 and CDR2 are LNHDA and SQIVND (reference sequence). The CDR3, as DNA: TGTGCCAGTACCGAAGCGGGGGCTTCCTACAATGAGCAGTTCTTC. Its translation: CASTEAGASYNEQFF.

This clone was recorded a few times. The V gene is TRBV19, the J gene TRBJ2-5; TRBD2 aligns across 7 bases. Germline values: CDR1 LNHDA, CDR2 SQIVND (reference sequence). The J segment lost 1 base and the V segment lost 5 bases, leaving 7 bases of the junction unmatched. This CDR3 has 15 residues. CDR3 sequence reads: CASSGRAGGQETQYF. Written as DNA, the CDR3 is TGTGCCAGTAGTGGGAGGGCAGGAGGCCAAGAGACCCAGTACTTC. Using reference TRBV19 and TRBJ2-5 for the parts outside the CDR3, the full variable domain is DGGITQSPKYLFRKEGQNVTLSCEQNLNHDAMYWYRQDPGQGLRLIYYSQIVNDFQKGDIAEGYSVSREKKESFPLTVTSAQKNPTAFYLCASSGRAGGQETQYFGPGTRLLVL.

The V and J genes are TRBV7-6 and TRBJ2-3, with 8 bases fitting TRBD2. Germline lookup yields CDR1 SGHVS and CDR2 FNYEAQ. This CDR3 spans 15 amino acids. The V segment lost 3 bases and the J segment 4 bases; nucleotides outside the gene matches: 6. The CDR3 loop reads CASSLSGGTADTQYF. CDR3 in DNA: TGTGCCAGCAGCTTGAGCGGGGGAACCGCAGATACGCAGTATTTT.

This clone came up once. V gene TRBV5-6 combines with J gene TRBJ2-2, with 7 bases fitting TRBD1. CDR1 SGHDT and CDR2 YYEEEE come from the germline V gene. V trimming: 3 bases; J trimming: 5 bases; junction bases outside the gene matches: 10. The CDR3 is 16 residues long. The CDR3 sequence is CASSSTPGQATGELFF. For the CDR3, the DNA is TGTGCCAGCAGCTCAACCCCTGGACAGGCAACCGGGGAGCTGTTTTTT.

V usage is TRBV10-1 and J usage is TRBJ1-1, with 7 positions matching TRBD1. Germline CDR1 reads WNHNN; CDR2 reads SYGVQD (reference sequence). V was pared by 3 bases and J by 4 bases, with 2 bases of the junction left unmatched. This CDR3 region has 13 residues. CDR3 sequence reads: CASSEAGGTEAFF. The CDR3 nucleotides read TGCGCCAGCAGTGAAGCAGGGGGCACTGAAGCTTTCTTT.

The chain is built from TRBV27 and TRBJ2-1; D remains ambiguous. Germline CDR1 MNHEY, CDR2 SMNVEV (reference sequence). Trimming took off 2 bases at V and 4 bases at J, with 12 bases between the two ends. CDR3 length equals 15 residues. In DNA form, the CDR3 reads TGTGCCAGCAGTTTACCTCCGGGTGGATACAATGAGCAGTTCTTC. Its translation is CASSLPPGGYNEQFF.

This clone was recorded once. The chain is built from TRBV25-1 and TRBJ2-5; possibly TRBD1 for D (6 bases). This CDR3 has 15 amino acids. The V gene's germline CDR1 is MGHDK and CDR2 SYGVNS. V was clipped by 4 bases and J by 3 bases, with 15 bases between them. The CDR3 protein is CASSGPGAAEETQYF. The CDR3 DNA follows: TGTGCCAGCAGTGGGCCAGGGGCTGCGGAAGAGACCCAGTACTTC.

V and J are TRBV6-5 and TRBJ2-2; 8 positions agree with TRBD1. Germline loops: CDR1 MNHEY, CDR2 SVGAGI. This CDR3 comprises 15 residues. CDR3 coding DNA: TGTGCAGTAAGACAGGGGACGCTCCTCAACGGGGAGCTGTTTTTT. This codes for CAVRQGTLLNGELFF.

V is TRBV5-4 and J is TRBJ1-3; 9 nucleotides align to TRBD1. Looked up from germline, CDR1 is SGHNT and CDR2 is YYREEE (reference sequence). With 4 bases clipped from V and 3 bases from J, the junction kept 8 bases outside the gene matches. The CDR3 contains 16 residues. The CDR3 nucleotides are TGTGCCAGCAGCCCGACTCCGGGACAGGGTGGAAACACCATATATTTT. Translation: CASSPTPGQGGNTIYF.

V and J are TRBV5-5 and TRBJ2-3; D call uncertain. The CDR3 extends over 14 amino acids. In germline, CDR1 is SGHKS, CDR2 YYEKEE (reference sequence). The germline V and J ends were trimmed by 0 bases and 6 bases, with 11 bases remaining between them. CDR3 bases: TGTGCCAGCAGCTTGGACAATCCGCGGGATACGCAGTATTTT. Translation: CASSLDNPRDTQYF.

This clone was seen just once. The chain couples TRBV7-2 to TRBJ2-3, with 9 bases aligning to TRBD2. Germline V gene lookup returns CDR1 SGHTA and CDR2 FQGNSA. The V and J ends lost 6 bases and 3 bases, in that order; junction bases with no gene match: 10. This CDR3 spans 16 amino acids. Here the CDR3 reads CASSQGAGGRTDTQYF. The CDR3 DNA is TGTGCCAGCAGTCAAGGGGCGGGGGGGCGGACAGATACGCAGTATTTT.

The chain employs TRBV27 and TRBJ1-2; 7 bases fit TRBD1. The CDR3 length is 14 residues. With 2 bases clipped from V and 4 bases from J, the junction kept 4 bases outside the gene matches. Germline assignment: CDR1 MNHEY and CDR2 SMNVEV (reference sequence). The CDR3 region is CASSLSPGGYGYTF. In DNA form, the CDR3 reads TGTGCCAGCAGTTTAAGCCCAGGGGGCTATGGCTACACCTTC.

Here the CDR3 reads CASRLTGTYYNEQFF. The CDR3 DNA follows: TGCGCCAGCAGGCTGACAGGGACTTACTACAATGAGCAGTTCTTC. The rearrangement uses TRBV10-2 and TRBJ2-1; maybe TRBD1 (7 bases). This CDR3 spans 15 amino acids. V was shortened by 6 bases and J by 3 bases, with 15 bases between the two germline ends. Per the germline V gene, CDR1 is WSHSY and CDR2 is SAAADI.

J is TRBJ1-2 and V is TRBV6-2 or TRBV6-3; D perhaps matches TRBD1 (6 bases). Germline CDR1 and CDR2: MNHEY and SVGEGT. This CDR3 is 16 amino acids long. V lost 0 bases and J 4 bases, leaving 15 bases between the germline ends. The CDR3 sequence: CASSYSTGSGRYGYTF. Here the CDR3 DNA reads TGTGCCAGCAGTTACTCCACAGGGTCAGGTCGCTATGGCTACACCTTC.

The chain has TRBV24-1 and TRBJ2-1, with 7 bases that match TRBD2. V lost 4 bases and J lost 5; bases outside the gene matches: 4. Germline CDR1 and CDR2: KGHDR and SFDVKD. CDR3 length: 14 amino acids. CDR3 DNA: TGTGCCACCAGTGACACGGGACTAAACAATGAGCAGTTCTTC. This codes for CATSDTGLNNEQFF.